This T cell receptor (beta chain) is drawn from a study of molecular identifiers for immune sequencing clone quantification. TCRdb fed the PCR reads into MiXCR, producing one record per CDR3 protein. There are under 650,000 distinct CDR3 sequences in the sample; 15% to 20% occur only once, and 0.85% lies in the top ten. The CDR3 spans 14 residues. Trimming removed 2 bases from V and 4 bases from J, with 10 bases in between. The V gene's germline CDR1 is KGHDR and CDR2 SFDVKD. This receptor was obtained from a human donor in good health. Some libraries in this study had Jurkat cell RNA spiked in. What was sequenced was naive CD8+ T cells from blood, with Jurkat cell RNA spiked in. Subset denoted: FACS-sorted CD8+CD4-CCR7+CD45RA+ naive T cells. The chain has TRBV24-1 and TRBJ1-2, with unresolved D. The CDR3 loop is CATSDSHTAYGYTF. The DNA of the CDR3 is TGTGCCACCAGTGATTCCCACACGGCCTATGGCTACACCTTC.